Each of the 22 T cell receptor beta chains below was sequenced from the same sample in a study of shared clonotypes between healthy human individuals. Repertoires were generated with immunoSEQ multiplex PCR, while TCRdb's copy carries only in-frame clones and drops some. The sample consists of some 2,500,000 clones, under 95% of them appearing once. The sample taken for sequencing was naive CD4+ T cells from PBMCs. Subset meaning: CD45RA+ positively selected. These receptor sequences come from a man between 18 and 29 years old in good health. Some clones in this sample may be carry-over from other donors' samples.

V and J are TRBV28 and TRBJ1-1; no clear D. V was shortened by 3 bases and J by 11 bases, with 16 bases between the two germline ends. Germline CDR1 MDHEN, CDR2 SYDVKM. The CDR3 is 13 residues long. The CDR3 here is CASSLRRAKRAFF. The CDR3 DNA reads TGTGCCAGCAGTTTGCGACGGGCCAAGCGGGCTTTCTTT.

In this sample, this clone turned up once. Other DNA sequences in this sample translate to the same CDR3. The chain links TRBV18 to TRBJ2-7; either TRBD1 or TRBD2 may fit D (5 bases each). The V end lost 0 bases, the J end lost 4 bases, and 13 bases lay between the germline ends. The germline V gene encodes CDR1 KGHSH and CDR2 LQKENI. The CDR3 consists of 15 residues. This CDR3 is CASSPPGQGGYEQYF. CDR3 in DNA: TGTGCCAGCTCACCACCCGGGCAGGGCGGGTACGAGCAGTACTTC.

This rearrangement joins TRBV4-1 to TRBJ2-5; D is uncertain. TRBJ2-7 matches the DNA end more closely, so the J call is doubtful. The CDR3 runs to 14 residues. CDR1 is MGHRA, CDR2 YSYEKL, per germline. CDR3 nucleotide sequence: TGCGCCAGCAGCCAAGTCGCAGGAATCTACGAGCAGTACTTC. Protein product: CASSQVAGIYEQYF.

The genes are TRBV15 and TRBJ1-1; TRBD1 aligns across 9 bases. Germline CDR1 is LNHNV and CDR2 is YYDKDF (reference sequence). V was pared by 3 bases and J by 1 base, with 6 bases of the junction left unmatched. The CDR3 is made up of 16 amino acids. In DNA, the CDR3 is TGTGCCACCAGCAGGACGGGACAGGGATCGAACACTGAAGCTTTCTTT. Protein: CATSRTGQGSNTEAFF.

J is TRBJ1-2 and V is TRBV14; D is unresolved. The CDR3 covers 14 residues. V gave up 2 bases and J gave up 4 bases, with 11 bases separating them. Per the germline V gene, CDR1 is SGHDN and CDR2 is FVKESK. CDR3 loop: CASSQSRVGYGYTF. CDR3 in DNA: TGTGCCAGCAGCCAATCAAGGGTCGGCTATGGCTACACCTTC.

The V call is TRBV28, the J call TRBJ1-3; possible D gene TRBD1, 5 bases. The CDR3 contains 13 residues. Germline loops: CDR1 MDHEN, CDR2 SYDVKM. With 10 bases removed from V and 4 bases from J, the gap between germline ends came to 14 bases. This CDR3 is CATWGVGGNTIYF. In DNA, the CDR3 is TGTGCCACGTGGGGGGTAGGCGGAAACACCATATATTTT.

V gene TRBV5-1 combines with J gene TRBJ2-3; no reliable D call. CDR1 is SGHRS and CDR2 is YFSETQ in the germline V gene. CDR3 length: 13 residues. Trimming removed 1 base from V and 5 bases from J, with 8 bases in between. CDR3 residues: CASSLLPGDTQYF. The CDR3 DNA sequence: TGCGCCAGCAGCTTGCTCCCAGGAGATACGCAGTATTTT.

The rearrangement joins TRBV7-9 to TRBJ2-3; 11 bases are shared with TRBD2. With 4 bases clipped from V and 0 bases from J, the junction kept 9 bases outside the gene matches. Germline CDR1 reads SEHNR; CDR2 reads FQNEAQ (reference sequence). The CDR3 contains 18 residues. CDR3 DNA sequence: TGTGCCAGCAGCTCTAGAGGGACTAGCGGTACTAGCACAGATACGCAGTATTTT. This encodes CASSSRGTSGTSTDTQYF.

In regard to this clone: This specimen includes other DNA sequences encoding the same CDR3. The chain employs TRBV2 and TRBJ1-5; 8 bases line up with TRBD1. The V segment lost 6 bases and the J segment 4 bases; nucleotides outside the gene matches: 2. There are 13 residues in the CDR3. The germline V gene encodes CDR1 SNHLY and CDR2 FYNNEI. The CDR3 DNA sequence: TGTGCCAGCAGGCGGGACAGGAATCAGCCCCAGCATTTT. This sequence encodes CASRRDRNQPQHF.

The chain has TRBV6-1 and TRBJ1-5; D remains unclear. Per germline, CDR1 MNHNS and CDR2 SASEGT. Trimming shortened V by 6 bases and J by 0 bases, and 6 bases separated the two germline ends. CDR3 length: 13 amino acids. CDR3 DNA sequence: TGTGCCAGCAGAACAGATAGCAATCAGCCCCAGCATTTT. Its translation: CASRTDSNQPQHF.

The chain carries TRBV10-3 and TRBJ1-1, with 10 bases aligning to TRBD1. The CDR3 is 16 amino acids. Losses at the gene ends were 6 bases for V and 1 base for J; bases not matched to a gene: 8. The germline V gene encodes CDR1 ENHRY and CDR2 SYGVKD. CDR3 loop: CAIRKDRGQGNTEAFF. The CDR3 region has the DNA TGTGCCATCAGAAAAGACAGGGGGCAGGGGAACACTGAAGCTTTCTTT.

This chain joins TRBV5-1 and TRBJ2-7; 10 bases line up with TRBD1. The germline CDR1 and CDR2 sequences are SGHRS and YFSETQ. This CDR3 contains 18 residues. Germline trimming cut 4 bases from V and 0 bases from J; bases unmatched to any gene: 13. In DNA form, the CDR3 reads TGCGCCAGCAGCCCGGGGGGACAGGGGACTCCCCGCTCCTACGAGCAGTACTTC. It translates to CASSPGGQGTPRSYEQYF.

This clone was found once. The J gene is TRBJ1-4, the V gene TRBV4-2, with D tentatively TRBD1 (5 bases). The CDR3 consists of 14 residues. V was trimmed by 4 bases and J by 5 bases, leaving 11 bases between them. The germline gives CDR1 LGHNA, CDR2 YNFKEQ. The CDR3 nucleotides are TGTGCCAGCAGCCCGGGACGGGTGAATGAAAAACTGTTTTTT. Its protein is CASSPGRVNEKLFF.

The table lists this clone with a few counts. This chain uses TRBV30 with TRBJ1-1; no definite D call. CDR3 length: 12 amino acids. The V and J ends lost 2 bases and 3 bases respectively, with 7 bases between them. The germline V gene encodes CDR1 GTSNPN and CDR2 SVGIG (reference sequence). The CDR3 nucleotides are TGTGCCTGGAGTTCCGGTTACACTGAAGCTTTCTTT. It encodes CAWSSGYTEAFF.

This chain uses TRBV7-2 with TRBJ2-1; 8 nucleotides agree with TRBD2. Germline lookup yields CDR1 SGHTA and CDR2 FQGNSA. The CDR3 length is 17 residues. The junction had 8 bases not matched to a gene; V was cut back by 1 base and J by 3 bases. Written as DNA, the CDR3 is TGTGCCAGCAGCTTAGTAGAACTAGCGGTTCACTACAATGAGCAGTTCTTC. Translated: CASSLVELAVHYNEQFF.

The chain couples TRBV29-1 to TRBJ1-2; D gene unclear. The V end lost 2 bases, the J end lost 4 bases, and 11 bases lay between the germline ends. Germline loops: CDR1 SQVTM, CDR2 ANQGSEA. The length of the CDR3 is 13 residues. CDR3 nucleotides: TGCAGCGTTGAACCTTACTACCGCTATGGCTACACCTTC. Translated, it gives CSVEPYYRYGYTF.

This clone appeared once. This chain connects TRBV19 to TRBJ2-5, with 7 positions matching TRBD1. Germline trimming cut 6 bases from V and 2 bases from J; bases unmatched to any gene: 12. The CDR3 length is 16 residues. CDR1 is LNHDA, CDR2 SQIVND, per germline (reference sequence). CDR3 nucleotide sequence: TGTGCCAGTAGAAACGGCCGGGACAGCGGACAAGAGACCCAGTACTTC. Protein product: CASRNGRDSGQETQYF.

The chain carries TRBV18 and TRBJ2-3; 7 nucleotides agree with TRBD2. CDR3 size: 17 residues. Unmatched junction bases numbered 9, after V lost 3 bases and J lost 0 bases. Germline V gives CDR1 KGHSH, CDR2 LQKENI. The CDR3 reads CASSPRTSQTSTDTQYF. Here the CDR3 DNA reads TGTGCCAGCTCACCTAGGACTAGTCAAACTAGCACAGATACGCAGTATTTT.

In the case of this clone: The sample holds other DNA sequences that translate to the same CDR3. The rearrangement links TRBV7-9 to TRBJ2-1, with 14 bases matching TRBD2. The CDR3 sequence is 17 residues long. Germline lookup yields CDR1 SEHNR and CDR2 FQNEAQ (reference sequence). J gave up 1 base and V 3 bases, and 2 bases lay outside the gene matches. In DNA form, the CDR3 reads TGTGCCAGCAGCTTCGGGACTAGCGGGAGTTCCTACAATGAGCAGTTCTTC. It specifies CASSFGTSGSSYNEQFF.

The chain recombines TRBV6-1 with TRBJ1-2; D ambiguous. Trimming stripped 6 bases from V and 4 bases from J, with 12 bases between. This CDR3 has 13 amino acids. CDR1 is MNHNS and CDR2 is SASEGT in the germline V gene. Written as DNA, the CDR3 is TGTGCCAGCAGAATTGCCGGGTCCTATGGCTACACCTTC. It translates to CASRIAGSYGYTF.

As regards this clone: Other DNA sequences in this specimen translate into the identical CDR3. This chain joins TRBV18 and TRBJ1-6; D might be TRBD1 (6 bases). The V and J ends lost 2 bases and 7 bases respectively, with 6 bases between them. The CDR3 length is 13 residues. Germline CDR1 reads KGHSH; CDR2 reads LQKENI. As DNA, the CDR3 is TGTGCCAGCTCACCAGGACAGAATTCACCCCTCCACTTT. Amino acid sequence: CASSPGQNSPLHF.

The chain links TRBV9 to TRBJ2-2; 9 nucleotides align to TRBD2. Germline trimming cut 4 bases from V and 5 bases from J; bases unmatched to any gene: 3. The CDR3 runs to 14 residues. Germline V CDR1 and CDR2: SGDLS, YYNGEE. CDR3 loop: CASSTSGRTGELFF. As DNA, the CDR3 is TGTGCCAGCAGCACCAGCGGGAGGACCGGGGAGCTGTTTTTT. Drawing the rest from reference TRBV9 and TRBJ2-2, the complete variable domain is DSGVTQTPKHLITATGQRVTLRCSPRSGDLSVYWYQQSLDQGLQFLIQYYNGEERAKGNILERFSAQQFPDLHSELNLSSLELGDSALYFCASSTSGRTGELFFGEGSRLTVL.